These 17 T cell receptor beta chains originate from one sample sequenced in a study of T cell repertoires in aging, cancer and after chemotherapy. TCR beta rearrangements were amplified from peripheral blood genomic DNA. Rearranged V-D-J TRB sequences were amplified with a mixed TRB-A/B primer pool. TCRdb recomputed calls from the multiplex PCR reads with MiXCR, one row per CDR3 protein. This table has about 3,000 distinct CDR3 sequences, 42% appearing once. The sequencing input was blood. All receptors come from a human donor with a solid tumor.

The chain has TRBV19 and TRBJ2-2; 7 nucleotides agree with TRBD1. The germline CDR1 and CDR2 sequences are LNHDA and SQIVND (reference sequence). The V gene end was trimmed by 9 bases and the J gene end by 2 bases; junction bases not matched to a gene: 6. The CDR3 is made up of 14 amino acids. The CDR3 protein is CASGTDGNTGELFF. The CDR3 DNA follows: TGTGCCAGCGGGACAGACGGAAACACCGGGGAGCTGTTTTTT. Complete variable domain (other parts from reference TRBV19 and TRBJ2-2): DGGITQSPKYLFRKEGQNVTLSCEQNLNHDAMYWYRQDPGQGLRLIYYSQIVNDFQKGDIAEGYSVSREKKESFPLTVTSAQKNPTAFYLCASGTDGNTGELFFGEGSRLTVL.

This chain links TRBV27 with TRBJ1-5; D is unresolved. Germline V gene lookup returns CDR1 MNHEY and CDR2 SMNVEV (reference sequence). V gave up 4 bases and J gave up 3 bases, with 13 bases separating them. This CDR3 region has 15 residues. The chain's CDR3 is CASSSTGRHNQPQHF. In DNA, the CDR3 is TGTGCCAGCAGTTCTACCGGGAGACACAATCAGCCCCAGCATTTT.

By share of the sample, this clonotype is large. The chain carries TRBV30 and TRBJ2-1, with a weak D call TRBD1 (5 bases). The CDR3 has 11 amino acids. Germline CDR1 is GTSNPN and CDR2 is SVGIG (reference sequence). V lost 7 bases and J lost 8, with 12 bases in between. CDR3 coding DNA: TGTGCCTCCTCCCCAGGGCATGAGCAGTTCTTC. As protein: CASSPGHEQFF.

This clonotype was counted between two and nine times. The V call is TRBV30, the J call TRBJ2-1; D remains ambiguous. The CDR3 contains 11 residues. Germline CDR1 GTSNPN, CDR2 SVGIG (reference sequence). Trimming shortened V by 4 bases and J by 14 bases, and 15 bases separated the two germline ends. CDR3 residues: CAWTHGRTKFF. The CDR3, as DNA: TGTGCCTGGACCCACGGCAGAACGAAGTTCTTC.

This clonotype is labeled large (0.1 to 1%). V gene TRBV30 combines with J gene TRBJ1-5; D may be TRBD1 (5 bases). Trimming left V 0 bases short and J 3 bases short, with 9 bases between. Germline CDR1 reads GTSNPN; CDR2 reads SVGIG (reference sequence). The CDR3 sequence is 14 residues long. The CDR3, as DNA: TGTGCCTGGAGTGTGACAGCGAACAATCAGCCCCAGCATTTT. Translated: CAWSVTANNQPQHF.

This clonotype was seen a few times. The gene calls are TRBV19 and TRBJ2-7; 8 positions match TRBD2. Germline lookup yields CDR1 LNHDA and CDR2 SQIVND (reference sequence). With V trimmed by 3 bases and J by 7 bases, 5 bases remained unmatched. The length of the CDR3 is 13 residues. The CDR3 spells CASSMGTRREQYF. For the CDR3, the DNA is TGTGCCAGTAGTATGGGGACTAGAAGGGAGCAGTACTTC.

This clonotype was counted a single time. The gene calls are TRBV20-1 and TRBJ2-1; 10 bases line up with TRBD2. V was clipped by 2 bases and J by 6 bases; unmatched bases: 4. The CDR3 runs to 14 residues. CDR1 and CDR2 (germline): DFQATT, SNEGSKA (reference sequence). The CDR3 nucleotides are TGCAGTGCTAGACGGACTAGCGGTGTCAATGAGCAGTTCTTC. This gives the protein CSARRTSGVNEQFF.

V gene TRBV18 combines with J gene TRBJ1-1; maybe TRBD1 (6 bases). Per germline, CDR1 KGHSH and CDR2 LQKENI. The CDR3 loop spans 12 amino acids. Trimming shortened V by 5 bases and J by 5 bases, and 9 bases separated the two germline ends. For the CDR3, the DNA is TGTGCCAGCTCAGCAGGGGAGACTGAAGCTTTCTTT. It is translated as CASSAGETEAFF.

This CDR3 is CATGGVAYEQYF. CDR3 nucleotide sequence: TGTGCCACCGGCGGCGTAGCCTACGAGCAGTACTTC. The chain has TRBV28 and TRBJ2-7; D is unresolved. CDR1 MDHEN and CDR2 SYDVKM come from the germline V gene. Trimming cost V 10 bases and J 2 bases, with 12 bases left between them. The CDR3 is 12 amino acids.

The rearrangement joins TRBV20-1 to TRBJ2-7; D gene uncertain. This CDR3 has 12 residues. Germline values: CDR1 DFQATT, CDR2 SNEGSKA (reference sequence). Trimming pared 6 bases from V and 3 bases from J, leaving 12 bases between. The CDR3 is CSAATLGYEQYF. DNA for the CDR3: TGCAGTGCGGCCACTCTTGGCTACGAGCAGTACTTC.

This clonotype was detected only a few times. This rearrangement joins TRBV6-1 to TRBJ1-2, with D unclear. The CDR3 sequence is 18 residues long. Trimming cost V 1 base and J 0 bases, with 18 bases left between them. Germline assignment: CDR1 MNHNS and CDR2 SASEGT. The CDR3 DNA reads TGTGCCAGCAGTGAAGATATGACACCCTACGCCCCTAACTATGGCTACACCTTC. Protein: CASSEDMTPYAPNYGYTF.

The chain carries TRBV30 and TRBJ1-2; D is possibly TRBD1 (5 bases). V was shortened by 1 base and J by 6 bases, with 15 bases between the two germline ends. Germline CDR1 and CDR2: GTSNPN and SVGIG (reference sequence). The CDR3 has 14 residues. The CDR3 DNA reads as TGTGCCTGGAGTGGGGGCAGGGACGGCAATGGCTACACCTTC. Amino acid sequence: CAWSGGRDGNGYTF.

This clonotype is deemed large. The chain combines TRBV6-5 with TRBJ2-1, with TRBD2 matching over 8 bases. CDR1 and CDR2 from the germline V gene are MNHEY and SVGAGI. With V trimmed by 6 bases and J by 6 bases, 7 bases remained unmatched. The CDR3 loop spans 14 amino acids. The CDR3 spells CASRDLGGGNEQFF. The CDR3 region has the DNA TGTGCCAGCAGGGACCTCGGGGGGGGCAATGAGCAGTTCTTC.

This clonotype appeared once. The CDR3 nucleotides are TGTGCCAGCAGTTTTATGGCCAATCAGCCCCAGCATTTT. Encoded protein: CASSFMANQPQHF. This rearrangement joins TRBV27 to TRBJ1-5; unclear D gene. There are 13 residues in the CDR3. V lost 3 bases and J 3 bases, leaving 6 bases between the germline ends. CDR1 is MNHEY and CDR2 is SMNVEV in the germline V gene (reference sequence).

The rearrangement links TRBV19 to TRBJ2-2, with D possibly being TRBD1 (6 bases). The CDR3 has 14 residues. Germline CDR1 LNHDA, CDR2 SQIVND (reference sequence). V lost 5 bases to trimming and J lost 3 bases, with 10 bases between them. CDR3 protein: CASSQYRDTGELFF. The CDR3 nucleotides read TGTGCCAGTAGTCAGTACAGGGACACCGGGGAGCTGTTTTTT.

The V and J genes are TRBV6-1 and TRBJ2-7; the match to TRBD2 covers 13 bases. Germline CDR1 is MNHNS and CDR2 is SASEGT. Losses at the gene ends were 6 bases for V and 5 bases for J; bases not matched to a gene: 16. The CDR3 length is 18 residues. This chain's CDR3 is CASRRRLAGGPLANEQYF. CDR3 nucleotides: TGTGCCAGCAGGCGCCGACTAGCGGGAGGCCCTCTCGCTAACGAGCAGTACTTC.

CDR3 sequence: CASSSGTGNSPLHF. CDR3 sequence (DNA): TGTGCCAGCAGCTCCGGAACAGGGAATTCACCCCTCCACTTT. The chain combines TRBV7-6 with TRBJ1-6, with D tentatively TRBD1 (6 bases). The germline CDR1 and CDR2 sequences are SGHVS and FNYEAQ. Trimming took 4 bases from V and 7 from J, leaving 11 bases between them. The CDR3 covers 14 residues. Full variable domain (outside the CDR3, taken from reference TRBV7-6 and TRBJ1-6): GAGVSQSPRYKVTKRGQDVALRCDPISGHVSLYWYRQALGQGPEFLTYFNYEAQQDKSGLPNDRFSAERPEGSISTLTIQRTEQRDSAMYRCASSSGTGNSPLHFGNGTRLTVT.